The TCR beta chain under discussion was sequenced for a study of shared clonotypes between healthy human individuals. Study donors comprised healthy, HIV-negative adults devoid of recent acute infection or vaccination. The CDR3 totals 13 residues. The germline CDR1 and CDR2 sequences are SNHLY and FYNNEI. Deletions cut 6 bases from V and 4 bases from J, with 9 bases between. TCRdb keeps only in-frame clones here, not all; method: immunoSEQ multiplex PCR. Among about 1 million clones listed, 70% to 80% were seen once. The sequence was obtained from a man aged 18 to 30 in good health. The chain is built from TRBV2 and TRBJ2-2; D unresolved. The specimen sequenced was memory CD4+ T cells sorted from blood. Subset defined: CD45RA-negative fraction. CDR3 region: CASRHYSTGELFF. CDR3 nucleotides: TGTGCCAGCAGGCACTATTCCACCGGGGAGCTGTTTTTT.